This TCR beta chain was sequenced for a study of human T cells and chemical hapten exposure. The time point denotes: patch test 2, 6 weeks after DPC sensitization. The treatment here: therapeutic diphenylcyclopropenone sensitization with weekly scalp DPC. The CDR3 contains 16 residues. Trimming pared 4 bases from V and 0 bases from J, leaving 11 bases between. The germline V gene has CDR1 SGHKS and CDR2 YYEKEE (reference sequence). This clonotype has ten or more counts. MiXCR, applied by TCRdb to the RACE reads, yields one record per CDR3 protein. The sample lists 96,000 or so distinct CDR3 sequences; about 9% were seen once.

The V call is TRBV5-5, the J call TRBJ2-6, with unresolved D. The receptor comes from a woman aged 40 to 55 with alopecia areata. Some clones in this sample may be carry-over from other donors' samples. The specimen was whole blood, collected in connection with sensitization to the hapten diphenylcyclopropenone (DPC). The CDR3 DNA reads TGTGCCAGCAGCCGTTCACAGATCTCTGGGGCCAACGTCCTGACTTTC. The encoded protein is CASSRSQISGANVLTF.